This T cell receptor (beta chain) emerged from a study of siplizumab effects on memory and regulatory T cells (dated by TCRdb to between 2018 and 2021). Looking at the study overall: The study looked at the effect of siplizumab, an anti-CD2 antibody, on alloreactive T-cell subsets in allogeneic mixed lymphocyte reactions made from human PBMCs. The paper as a whole reports these results and caveats: Because sequences at frequencies below about 10^-5 were poorly captured, only a minor fraction of alloreactive clones could be mapped back to unstimulated subsets. Unstimulated naive T cells appeared more diverse than memory T cells, and naive cells seemed to contribute substantially to the alloresponse. Whether proliferating Tregs from siplizumab cultures were suppressive was not functionally confirmed. A naive or memory phenotype could not be assigned to roughly 75-96% of proliferating CD4+ or CD8+ clones. Siplizumab significantly lowered the cumulative frequency of alloreactive sequences that could be traced to unstimulated CD4+ memory T cells. Among mappable alloreactive CD4+ clones, an average Treg-derived fraction of 68.8% was observed with siplizumab, compared with about 25% in control reactions.

CDR1 and CDR2 are drawn from the germline V gene (reference sequence): LNHNV, YYDKDF. The CDR3 covers 15 residues, taking in both the cysteine and the phenylalanine. Left in the record is the CDR3 DNA by itself, 45 bases read in frame from the first base. For this chain, trimming is 3 bases at the V end and 7 bases at the J end, and the number of junction bases without a gene match is 5. In a few donor pairs, further sequencing was done on unstimulated CD8+ naive, CD4+ memory, CD8+ TEMRA, CD4+ naive and CD8+ effector memory subsets. TCRbeta CDR3 sequencing was performed on sorted unstimulated T cells and on proliferating T cells recovered from mixed lymphocyte reactions. Fresh whole blood from 9 to 10 HLA-typed healthy donors served as the source for isolating PBMCs. The library was obtained by the immunoSEQ multiplex PCR assay. Roughly 9.8 x 10^4 TCR templates per sample were assayed on the deep sequencing platform. Genomic DNA extracted from sorted T cells was used for TCRbeta CDR3 sequencing. As for the authors' bioinformatics: The R programming language was used for clonal analysis of the TCRbeta CDR3 data. Alloreactive CD4+ and CD8+ clones were identified by comparing unstimulated samples to CFSE-low samples taken after the reaction. Alloreactive CD4+ clones were assigned to regulatory or non-regulatory origin by matching sequences to sorted unstimulated Treg and non-Treg repertoires. The immuneACCESS repertoire file appears here via TCRdb, limited to in-frame rearrangements. These files lack a portion of the clones; in checked studies, under half of the deficit traces to unresolved V genes, and the cause of the others is not known. V and J calls and clone size are copied from that table; D and trimming were computed from the DNA. For this sample the table gives about 40,000 clones, of which 89% were detected only once. The top ten constitute roughly 0.25% of the sample.

With regard to this clone: Its cognate antigen has yet to be identified. No base qualities exist here, and no much larger clone lies one base off it.

Here the chain combines TRBV15 and TRBJ1-4; TRBD1 aligns with 10 central bases. Sequencing input: naive CD4+ T cells sorted from blood. The cell subset or site label for this specimen denotes: unstimulated naive T cells. This sequence originates from a human donor in good health. DNA sequence: TGTGCCACCAGCAGGTCGGACAGGGGGGTTGAAAAACTGTTTTTT. The resulting protein is CATSRSDRGVEKLFF.